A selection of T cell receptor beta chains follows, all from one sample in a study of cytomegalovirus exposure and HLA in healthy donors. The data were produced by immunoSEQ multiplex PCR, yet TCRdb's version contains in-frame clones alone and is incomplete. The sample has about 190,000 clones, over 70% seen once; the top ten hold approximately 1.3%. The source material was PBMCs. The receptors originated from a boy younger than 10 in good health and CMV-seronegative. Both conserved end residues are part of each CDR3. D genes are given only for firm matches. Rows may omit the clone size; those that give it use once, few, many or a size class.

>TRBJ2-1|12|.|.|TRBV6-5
TGTGCCAGCAGTTCCCCAATCGGTGAGCAGTTCTTC
CASSSPIGEQFF
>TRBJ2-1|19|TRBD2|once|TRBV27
TGTGCCAGCAGTTTTAGTCCATTAGCGGGAGTTCGAATTTACAGTGAGCAGTTCTTC
CASSFSPLAGVRIYSEQFF
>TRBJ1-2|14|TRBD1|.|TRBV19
TGTGCCAGTAAGGGCGAGGGACAGGGTGGAGGCTACACCTTC
CASKGEGQGGGYTF
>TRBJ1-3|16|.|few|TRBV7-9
TGTGCCAGCAGCTCGGGACGGACAGCCTCTGGAAACACCATATATTTT
CASSSGRTASGNTIYF
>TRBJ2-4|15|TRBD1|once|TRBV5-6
TGTGCCAGCAGCCAAACGACAGGGGCCAAAAACATTCAGTACTTC
CASSQTTGAKNIQYF
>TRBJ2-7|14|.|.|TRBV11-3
TGTGCCAGCAGCTTAGGAAGGACACACGGCGAGCAGTACTTC
CASSLGRTHGEQYF
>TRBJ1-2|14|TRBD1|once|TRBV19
TGTGCCAGTAGAGTTGAGGGGGCAACGGGAGGCTACACCTTC
CASRVEGATGGYTF
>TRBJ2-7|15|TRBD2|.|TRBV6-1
TGTGCCAGCACCATCGATAGCGGGAAGTCGTACGAGCAGTACTTC
CASTIDSGKSYEQYF
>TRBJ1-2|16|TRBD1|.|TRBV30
TGTGCCTGGAGTGTACCAGGGGGCGGGCGCAACTATGGCTACACCTTC
CAWSVPGGGRNYGYTF
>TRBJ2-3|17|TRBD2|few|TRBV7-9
TGTGCCAGCAGCTTGACGTCTAGCGGGGTAATGACAGATACGCAGTATTTT
CASSLTSSGVMTDTQYF
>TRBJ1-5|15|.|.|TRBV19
TGTGCCAGTAGTATAGTTGGGGGGAGCAATCAGCCCCAGCATTTT
CASSIVGGSNQPQHF
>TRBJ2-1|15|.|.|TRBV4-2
TGTGCCAGCAGCCAAGATCCCAAAGCGATAGAGCGGCAGTTCTTC
CASSQDPKAIERQFF
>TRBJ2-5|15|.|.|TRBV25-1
TGTGCCAGCAGTGTTCCGGGACTGCTTGGTGAGACCCAGTACTTC
CASSVPGLLGETQYF
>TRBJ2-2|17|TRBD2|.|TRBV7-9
TGTGCCAGCAGCTCGTCCGGGACTAGCGTTTATCCCGGGGAGTTGTTTTTT
CASSSSGTSVYPGELFF
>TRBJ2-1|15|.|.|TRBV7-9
TGTGCCAGCAGCTTGGAGGGCAGGGTCGGCAATGAGCAGTTCTTC
CASSLEGRVGNEQFF
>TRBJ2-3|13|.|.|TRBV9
TGTGCCAGCAGCGCACAGCGCACAGATACGCAGTATTTT
CASSAQRTDTQYF
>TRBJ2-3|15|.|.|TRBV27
TGTGCCAGCAGTTTATGGGGCAGACGCACAGATACGCAGTATTTT
CASSLWGRRTDTQYF
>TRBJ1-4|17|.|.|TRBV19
TGTGCCAGTAGCCCCAGGGGAGACAGAGAGTGGAATGAAAAACTGTTTTTT
CASSPRGDREWNEKLFF
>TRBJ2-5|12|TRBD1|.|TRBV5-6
TGTGCCAGCAGCTCAGGGGGCAAGACCCAGTACTTC
CASSSGGKTQYF
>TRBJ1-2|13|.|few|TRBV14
TGTGCCAGCAGCCAAGCCGGGGGCTATGGCTACACCTTC
CASSQAGGYGYTF
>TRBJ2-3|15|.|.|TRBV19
TGTGCCAGTAGTATCTCCCGGACTAGCACAGATACGCAGTATTTT
CASSISRTSTDTQYF
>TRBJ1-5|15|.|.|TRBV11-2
TGTGCCAGCAGCTTAGGAGGCAGGGAGGAACAGCCCCAGCATTTT
CASSLGGREEQPQHF
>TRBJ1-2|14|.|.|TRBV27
TGTGCCAGCAGTTCACGTAGGACAGTGTGGGGCTACACCTTC
CASSSRRTVWGYTF
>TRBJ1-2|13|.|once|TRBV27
TGTGCCAGCAGTTTTTCGGGAAACTATGGCTACACCTTC
CASSFSGNYGYTF
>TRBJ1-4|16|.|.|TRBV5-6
TGTGCCAGCAGCTTGTCGGGGGGGGCAACTAATGAAAAACTGTTTTTT
CASSLSGGATNEKLFF
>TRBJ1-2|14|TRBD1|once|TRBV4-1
TGCGCCAGCAGCCACCGGACAGGGTCCGGCGGCTACACCTTC
CASSHRTGSGGYTF
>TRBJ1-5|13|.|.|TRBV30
TGTGCCTGGAGTGTAGGGGGTGATCAGCCCCAGCATTTT
CAWSVGGDQPQHF
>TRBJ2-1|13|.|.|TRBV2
TGTGCCAGCGCATACCAGGGTTTCAATGAGCAGTTCTTC
CASAYQGFNEQFF
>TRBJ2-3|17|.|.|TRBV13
TGTGCCAGCAGCTTTTTTACGCCAACGGGAGTCACAGATACGCAGTATTTT
CASSFFTPTGVTDTQYF
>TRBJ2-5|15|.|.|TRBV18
TGTGCCAGCTCACCCTCGACAGGGAGGCAAGAGACCCAGTACTTC
CASSPSTGRQETQYF
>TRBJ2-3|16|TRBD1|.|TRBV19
TGTGCCAGTAGTATGGGGACAGGGGCCGCGTTGGATACGCAGTATTTT
CASSMGTGAALDTQYF
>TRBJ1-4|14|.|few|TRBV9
TGTGCCAGCAGCGTAGGGGCCAGGAATGAAAAACTGTTTTTT
CASSVGARNEKLFF
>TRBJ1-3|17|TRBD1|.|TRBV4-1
TGCGCCAGCAGGAACCTCTGGACAGGGAGCGCTGGAAACACCATATATTTT
CASRNLWTGSAGNTIYF
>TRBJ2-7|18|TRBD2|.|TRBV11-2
TGTGCCAGCAGCTTAGGCCTCGGGGCTAGCGGGAGACCCAACGAGCAGTACTTC
CASSLGLGASGRPNEQYF
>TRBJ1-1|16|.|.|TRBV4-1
TGCGCCAGCAGCCAAGGAACAGGGAGGGTGAACACTGAAGCTTTCTTT
CASSQGTGRVNTEAFF
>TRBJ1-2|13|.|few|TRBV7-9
TGTGCCAGCAGCTTAGACAGTGGTGGTGGCTACACCTTC
CASSLDSGGGYTF
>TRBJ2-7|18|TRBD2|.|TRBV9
TGTGCCAGCAGCGTACTTAGCGGGAGCGAACACACCCCGGACGAGCAGTACTTC
CASSVLSGSEHTPDEQYF
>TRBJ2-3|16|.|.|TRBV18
TGTGCCAGCGCCCGGAGGCAGACGGGAAGCACAGATACGCAGTATTTT
CASARRQTGSTDTQYF
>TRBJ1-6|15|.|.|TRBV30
TGTGCCTGGAGTGACGGACAGCGATATAATTCACCCCTCCACTTT
CAWSDGQRYNSPLHF
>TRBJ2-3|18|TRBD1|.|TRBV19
TGTGCCAGTAGTATTTTAGGACAGGTTCGACCTAGCACAGATACGCAGTATTTT
CASSILGQVRPSTDTQYF
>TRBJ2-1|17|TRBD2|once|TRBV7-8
TGTGCCAGCAGCCTCGGGACTAGCGGGGACCTCTACAATGAGCAGTTCTTC
CASSLGTSGDLYNEQFF
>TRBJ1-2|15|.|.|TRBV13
TGTGCCAGCAGCACTGATAGGGGGAAAGACTATGGCTACACCTTC
CASSTDRGKDYGYTF
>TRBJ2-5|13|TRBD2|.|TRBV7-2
TGTGCCAGCAGCCCCCGGACTAGAGGGACCCAGTACTTC
CASSPRTRGTQYF
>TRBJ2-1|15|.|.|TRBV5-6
TGTGCCAGCAGCTTGGGGGGCCCCTCCTACAATGAGCAGTTCTTC
CASSLGGPSYNEQFF
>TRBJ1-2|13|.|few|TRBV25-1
TGTGCCAGCAGTGAACAGGGTGACTATGGCTACACCTTC
CASSEQGDYGYTF
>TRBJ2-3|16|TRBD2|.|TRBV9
TGTGCCAGCAGCGTAGAAGGGAGGGGCAACACAGATACGCAGTATTTT
CASSVEGRGNTDTQYF
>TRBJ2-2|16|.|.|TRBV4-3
TGCGCCAGCAGCCCAGGGCAGAGGGGGACCTTCGGGGAGCTGTTTTTT
CASSPGQRGTFGELFF
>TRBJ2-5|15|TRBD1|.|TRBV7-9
TGTGCCAGCAGCTTTATCACAGGGGTTGGAGAGACCCAGTACTTC
CASSFITGVGETQYF
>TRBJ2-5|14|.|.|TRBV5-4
TGTGCCAGCAGCTTGGGTCTAGCTGGGGAGACCCAGTACTTC
CASSLGLAGETQYF
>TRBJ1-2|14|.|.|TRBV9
TGTGCCAGCAGCGTAGACCCAGGGAAAGGGGGCTACACCTTC
CASSVDPGKGGYTF
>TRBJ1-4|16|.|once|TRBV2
TGTGCCAGCAGTGAATTGGGGAGGGGAGTGGGTGAAAAACTGTTTTTT
CASSELGRGVGEKLFF
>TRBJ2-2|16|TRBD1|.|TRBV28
TGTGCCAGCAGCCCCGGGACAGGGGGAGACACCGGGGAGCTGTTTTTT
CASSPGTGGDTGELFF
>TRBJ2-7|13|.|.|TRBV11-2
TGTGCCAGCAGCTTAGAGGTCTCGACAGAGCAGTACTTC
CASSLEVSTEQYF
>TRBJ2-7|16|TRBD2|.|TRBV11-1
TGTGCCAGCACCACTCCGGGACTAGCGGGAAAGGGCGAGCAGTACTTC
CASTTPGLAGKGEQYF
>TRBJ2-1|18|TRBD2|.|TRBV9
TGTGCCAGCAGCCCCCGGACTAGCGGGAGAAGGTACGGCGATGAGCAGTTCTTC
CASSPRTSGRRYGDEQFF
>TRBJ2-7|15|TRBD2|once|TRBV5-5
TGTGCCAGCAGCTTATCCAGCGGGAGGGTATACGAGCAGTACTTC
CASSLSSGRVYEQYF
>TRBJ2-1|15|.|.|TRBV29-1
TGCAGCGTTGACGTTGGCGGAAGCTCCTACAATGAGCAGTTCTTC
CSVDVGGSSYNEQFF
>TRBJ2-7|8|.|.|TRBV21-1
TGTGCCAGCAACCACATTGCTTTC
CASNHIAF
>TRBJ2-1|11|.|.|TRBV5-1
TGCGCCAGCAGCTCAGGGGATTCTGAGTTCTTC
CASSSGDSEFF
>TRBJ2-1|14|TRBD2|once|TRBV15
TGTGCCACCAGCAGAAGCGGGAGATTAAATGAGCAGTTCTTC
CATSRSGRLNEQFF